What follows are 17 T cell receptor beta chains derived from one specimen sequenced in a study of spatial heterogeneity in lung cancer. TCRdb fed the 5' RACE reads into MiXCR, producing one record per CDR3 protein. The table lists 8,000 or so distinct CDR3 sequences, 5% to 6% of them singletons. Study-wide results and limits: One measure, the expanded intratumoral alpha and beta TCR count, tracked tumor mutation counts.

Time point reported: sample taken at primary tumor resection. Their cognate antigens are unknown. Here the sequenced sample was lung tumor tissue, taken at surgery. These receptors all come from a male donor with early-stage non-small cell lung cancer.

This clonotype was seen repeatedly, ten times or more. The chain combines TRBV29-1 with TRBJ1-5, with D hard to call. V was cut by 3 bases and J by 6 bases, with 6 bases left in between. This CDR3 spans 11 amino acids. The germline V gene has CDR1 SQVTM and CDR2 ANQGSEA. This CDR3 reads CSVDRFQPQHF. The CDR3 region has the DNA TGCAGCGTTGATCGATTTCAGCCCCAGCATTTT.

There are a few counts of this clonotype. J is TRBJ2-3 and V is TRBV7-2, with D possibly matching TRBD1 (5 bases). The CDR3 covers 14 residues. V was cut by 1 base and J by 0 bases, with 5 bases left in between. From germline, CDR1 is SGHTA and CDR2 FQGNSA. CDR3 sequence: CASSLGTSTDTQYF. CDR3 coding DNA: TGTGCCAGCAGCTTAGGGACAAGCACAGATACGCAGTATTTT.

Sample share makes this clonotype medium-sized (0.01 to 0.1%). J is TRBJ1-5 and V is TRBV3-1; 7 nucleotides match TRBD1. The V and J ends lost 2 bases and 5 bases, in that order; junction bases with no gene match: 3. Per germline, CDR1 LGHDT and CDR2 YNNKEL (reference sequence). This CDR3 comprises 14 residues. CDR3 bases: TGTGCCAGCAGCCAAAGGCAGGGGGATCAGCCCCAGCATTTT. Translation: CASSQRQGDQPQHF.

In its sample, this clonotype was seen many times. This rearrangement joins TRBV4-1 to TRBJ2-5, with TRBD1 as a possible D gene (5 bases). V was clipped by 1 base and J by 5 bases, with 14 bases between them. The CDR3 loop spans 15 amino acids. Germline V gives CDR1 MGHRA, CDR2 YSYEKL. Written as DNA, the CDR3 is TGCGCCAGCAGCCAAGGGCCCCAGGCAGGGGAGACCCAGTACTTC. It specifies CASSQGPQAGETQYF.

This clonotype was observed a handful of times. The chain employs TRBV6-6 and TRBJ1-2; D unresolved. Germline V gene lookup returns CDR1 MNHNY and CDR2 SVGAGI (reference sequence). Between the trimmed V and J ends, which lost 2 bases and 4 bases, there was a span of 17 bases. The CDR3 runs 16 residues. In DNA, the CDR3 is TGTGCCAGCAGTTACCCAGAGGCGGGAGTCGGCTATGGCTACACCTTC. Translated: CASSYPEAGVGYGYTF.

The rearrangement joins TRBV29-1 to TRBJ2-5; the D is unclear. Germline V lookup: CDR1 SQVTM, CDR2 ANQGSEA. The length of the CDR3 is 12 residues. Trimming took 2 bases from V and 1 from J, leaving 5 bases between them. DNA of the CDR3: TGCAGCGTTGAAAGAATCCAAGAGACCCAGTACTTC. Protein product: CSVERIQETQYF.

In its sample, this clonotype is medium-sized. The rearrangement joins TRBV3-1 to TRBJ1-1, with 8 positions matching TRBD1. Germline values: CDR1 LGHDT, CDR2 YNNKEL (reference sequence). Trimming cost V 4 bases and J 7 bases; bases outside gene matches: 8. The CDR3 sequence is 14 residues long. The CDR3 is CASSRRTGRNEAFF. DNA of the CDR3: TGTGCCAGCAGCCGGAGGACAGGGCGGAATGAAGCTTTCTTT.

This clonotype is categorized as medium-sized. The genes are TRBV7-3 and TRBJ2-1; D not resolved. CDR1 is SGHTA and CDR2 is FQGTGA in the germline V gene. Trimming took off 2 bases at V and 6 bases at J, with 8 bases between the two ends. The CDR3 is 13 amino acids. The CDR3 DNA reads TGTGCCAGCAGCTTAGTGTGGGGCAATGAGCAGTTCTTC. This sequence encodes CASSLVWGNEQFF. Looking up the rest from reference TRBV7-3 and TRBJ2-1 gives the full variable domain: GAGVSQTPSNKVTEKGKYVELRCDPISGHTALYWYRQSLGQGPEFLIYFQGTGAADDSGLPNDRFFAVRPEGSVSTLKIQRTERGDSAVYLCASSLVWGNEQFFGPGTRLTVL.

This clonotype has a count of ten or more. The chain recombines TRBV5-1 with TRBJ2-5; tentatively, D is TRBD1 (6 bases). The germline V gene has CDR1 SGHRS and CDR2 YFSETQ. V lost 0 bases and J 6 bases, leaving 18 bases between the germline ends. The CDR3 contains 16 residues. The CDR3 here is CASSLGQVLTGQTQYF. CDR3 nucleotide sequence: TGCGCCAGCAGCTTGGGACAGGTACTTACCGGCCAGACCCAGTACTTC.

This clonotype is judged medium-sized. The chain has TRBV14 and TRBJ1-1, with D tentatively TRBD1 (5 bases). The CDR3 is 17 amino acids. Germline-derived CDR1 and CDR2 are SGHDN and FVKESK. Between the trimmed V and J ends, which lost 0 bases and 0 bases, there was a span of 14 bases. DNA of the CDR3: TGTGCCAGCAGCCAAGACCCCTTCGAGGGGATGAACACTGAAGCTTTCTTT. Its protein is CASSQDPFEGMNTEAFF. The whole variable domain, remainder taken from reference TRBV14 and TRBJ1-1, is EAGVTQFPSHSVIEKGQTVTLRCDPISGHDNLYWYRRVMGKEIKFLLHFVKESKQDESGMPNNRFLAERTGGTYSTLKVQPAELEDSGVYFCASSQDPFEGMNTEAFFGQGTRLTVV.

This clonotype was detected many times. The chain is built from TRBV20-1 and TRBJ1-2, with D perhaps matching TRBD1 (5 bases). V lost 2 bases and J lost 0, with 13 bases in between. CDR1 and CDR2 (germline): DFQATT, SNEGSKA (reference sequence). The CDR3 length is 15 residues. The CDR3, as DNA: TGCAGTGCTAGATTCGGAACAGGAGCTAACTATGGCTACACCTTC. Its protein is CSARFGTGANYGYTF.

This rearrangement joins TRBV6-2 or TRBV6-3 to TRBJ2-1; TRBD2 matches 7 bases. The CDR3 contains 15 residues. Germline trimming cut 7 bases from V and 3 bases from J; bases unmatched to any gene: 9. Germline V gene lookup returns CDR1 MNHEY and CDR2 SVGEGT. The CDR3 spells CASKGAGAGYNEQFF. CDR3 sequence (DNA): TGTGCCAGCAAAGGCGCGGGAGCAGGCTACAATGAGCAGTTCTTC.

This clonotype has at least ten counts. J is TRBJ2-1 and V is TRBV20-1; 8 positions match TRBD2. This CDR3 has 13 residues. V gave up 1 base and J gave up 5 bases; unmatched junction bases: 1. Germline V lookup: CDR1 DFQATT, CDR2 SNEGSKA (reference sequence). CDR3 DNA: TGCAGTGCTAGAGCGGGGGGGGACAATGAGCAGTTCTTC. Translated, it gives CSARAGGDNEQFF.

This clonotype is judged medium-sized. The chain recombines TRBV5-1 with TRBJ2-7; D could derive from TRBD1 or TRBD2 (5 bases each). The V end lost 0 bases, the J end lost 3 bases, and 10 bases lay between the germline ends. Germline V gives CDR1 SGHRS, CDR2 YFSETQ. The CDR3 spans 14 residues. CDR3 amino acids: CASSLVGDLYEQYF. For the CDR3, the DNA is TGCGCCAGCAGCTTGGTTGGGGACCTCTACGAGCAGTACTTC.

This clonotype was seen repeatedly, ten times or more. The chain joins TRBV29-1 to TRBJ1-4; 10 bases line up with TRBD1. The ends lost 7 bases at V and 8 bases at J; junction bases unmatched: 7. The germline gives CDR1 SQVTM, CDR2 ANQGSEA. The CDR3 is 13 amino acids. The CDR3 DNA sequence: TGCAGCGGGACGACAGGGGGCCGGGAAAAACTGTTTTTT. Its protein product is CSGTTGGREKLFF.

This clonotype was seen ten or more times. The DNA of the CDR3 is TGTGCCAGCAGCTTACAAGGGGACCAGCCCCAGCATTTT. Protein: CASSLQGDQPQHF. This sequence joins TRBV7-9 and TRBJ1-5; the D gene is possibly TRBD1 (5 bases). Germline CDR1 reads SEHNR; CDR2 reads FQNEAQ (reference sequence). The ends were cut back, 2 bases at V and 7 bases at J, with 9 bases in the middle. This CDR3 region has 13 residues.

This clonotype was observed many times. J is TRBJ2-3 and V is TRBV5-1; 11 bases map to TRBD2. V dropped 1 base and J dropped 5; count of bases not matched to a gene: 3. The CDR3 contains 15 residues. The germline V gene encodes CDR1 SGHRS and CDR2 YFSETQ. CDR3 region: CASSLYSGGEDTQYF. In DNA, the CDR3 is TGCGCCAGCAGCTTGTATAGCGGGGGGGAAGATACGCAGTATTTT.